The 19 T cell receptor beta chains in this list originate from one sample, sequenced in a study of cytomegalovirus exposure and HLA in healthy donors. Sequencing was performed with immunoSEQ multiplex PCR; in TCRdb, only in-frame clones are kept and a portion is missing. This sample has roughly 250,000 clones, with about 83% found just once. The material sequenced was PBMCs. The receptors were gathered from a man between 18 and 35 years old in good health and CMV-seronegative.

This clone has only a few counts. The rearrangement uses TRBV9 and TRBJ2-1; 10 bases line up with TRBD2. The germline CDR1 and CDR2 sequences are SGDLS and YYNGEE. The CDR3 runs to 16 residues. The V and J ends lost 4 bases and 2 bases, in that order; junction bases with no gene match: 6. CDR3 bases: TGTGCCAGCAGCCTAGGACTAGCGGCCGCCTACAATGAGCAGTTCTTC. Protein product: CASSLGLAAAYNEQFF.

The CDR3 reads CASSNPNRGGDSYEQYF. The CDR3 DNA reads as TGTGCCAGCAGTAACCCTAACCGGGGCGGGGACTCCTACGAGCAGTACTTC. The chain couples TRBV27 to TRBJ2-7, with D possibly matching TRBD2 (6 bases). The CDR3 sequence is 17 residues long. CDR1 and CDR2 (germline): MNHEY, SMNVEV (reference sequence). The V gene lost 5 bases and the J gene lost 0 bases, with 20 bases spanning the gap.

This clone has just one count. The chain is built from TRBV7-9 and TRBJ1-4, with a tentative D call TRBD1 (6 bases). Germline V CDR1 and CDR2: SEHNR, FQNEAQ (reference sequence). Trimming took 4 bases from V and 3 from J, leaving 12 bases between them. The CDR3 totals 15 residues. CDR3 DNA sequence: TGTGCCAGCAGCTCATACAGGGAAGCTAATGAAAAACTGTTTTTT. It encodes CASSSYREANEKLFF.

The rearrangement joins TRBV27 to TRBJ2-1; 8 nucleotides agree with TRBD2. Looked up from germline, CDR1 is MNHEY and CDR2 is SMNVEV (reference sequence). V dropped 10 bases and J dropped 4; count of bases not matched to a gene: 9. CDR3 length equals 14 residues. CDR3 in amino acids: CATRGGGTYNEQFF. The DNA for the CDR3 is TGTGCCACCAGAGGCGGGGGGACATACAATGAGCAGTTCTTC.

The chain has TRBV28 and TRBJ2-2, with D perhaps matching TRBD2 (5 bases). The CDR3 is made up of 15 amino acids. V was shortened by 5 bases and J by 3 bases, with 13 bases between the two germline ends. The V gene's germline CDR1 is MDHEN and CDR2 SYDVKM. CDR3 DNA: TGTGCCAGCAGTCCCCCGGGGTCGTACACCGGGGAGCTGTTTTTT. This encodes CASSPPGSYTGELFF.

The chain combines TRBV7-9 with TRBJ2-1; TRBD2 agrees at 8 bases. From germline, CDR1 is SEHNR and CDR2 FQNEAQ (reference sequence). The trim removed 7 bases at V and 9 bases at J, leaving 11 bases unmatched. The length of the CDR3 is 14 residues. The CDR3 nucleotides are TGTGCCAGCAACATACGGGGGGGAGAGGGTGAGCAGTTCTTC. Encoded protein: CASNIRGGEGEQFF.

The genes are TRBV6-5 and TRBJ2-2; D is perhaps TRBD2 (5 bases). Germline V CDR1 and CDR2: MNHEY, SVGAGI. Trimming cost V 0 bases and J 5 bases, with 7 bases left between them. The CDR3 runs to 14 residues. CDR3 DNA sequence: TGTGCCAGCAGTTACTCGACGGGAACCGGGGAGCTGTTTTTT. It translates to CASSYSTGTGELFF.

This chain uses TRBV4-3 with TRBJ2-1, with D perhaps TRBD2 (6 bases). Trimming removed 4 bases at V and 2 bases at J, with 15 bases between. Germline V CDR1 and CDR2: LGHNA, YSLEER. CDR3 size: 16 residues. The CDR3 region has the DNA TGCGCCAGCAGCCTAGGACTACCGGGGACCTACAATGAGCAGTTCTTC. Translated, it gives CASSLGLPGTYNEQFF.

The V gene is TRBV28, the J gene TRBJ1-5; 8 bases agree with TRBD1. The CDR3 totals 15 residues. V gave up 7 bases and J gave up 6 bases; unmatched junction bases: 11. CDR1 MDHEN and CDR2 SYDVKM come from the germline V gene. CDR3 sequence (DNA): TGTGCCAGCACCGCAGGGGGCGCGATAGGTCAGCCCCAGCATTTT. Translating it yields CASTAGGAIGQPQHF.

V is TRBV5-6 and J is TRBJ1-3; TRBD1 might be the D (6 bases). V gave up 3 bases and J gave up 0 bases, with 10 bases separating them. The CDR3 has 15 amino acids. In germline, CDR1 is SGHDT, CDR2 YYEEEE. CDR3 region: CASSSGASSGNTIYF. CDR3 bases: TGTGCCAGCAGCTCAGGGGCAAGCTCTGGAAACACCATATATTTT.

This chain joins TRBV27 and TRBJ2-7; 11 bases agree with TRBD2. This CDR3 spans 14 amino acids. Germline trimming cut 8 bases from V and 3 bases from J; bases unmatched to any gene: 6. Germline lookup yields CDR1 MNHEY and CDR2 SMNVEV (reference sequence). This CDR3 reads CASRPGLAVYEQYF. Written as DNA, the CDR3 is TGTGCCAGCCGTCCGGGACTAGCGGTCTACGAGCAGTACTTC.

V gene TRBV2 combines with J gene TRBJ2-5; D remains ambiguous. The germline V gene has CDR1 SNHLY and CDR2 FYNNEI. This CDR3 has 13 residues. Trimming pared 2 bases from V and 5 bases from J, leaving 9 bases between. The DNA for the CDR3 is TGTGCCAGCAGTGAACTAGTTGTGGAGACCCAGTACTTC. This encodes CASSELVVETQYF.

The chain links TRBV10-3 to TRBJ1-2; D gene uncertain. The ends were cut back, 2 bases at V and 8 bases at J, with 9 bases in the middle. The CDR3 covers 12 residues. The V gene's germline CDR1 is ENHRY and CDR2 SYGVKD. CDR3 DNA sequence: TGTGCCATCAGTGAGCCCGAACTCGGCTACACCTTC. Its protein product is CAISEPELGYTF.

V gene TRBV5-1 combines with J gene TRBJ2-1; D might be TRBD2 (7 bases). V was trimmed by 1 base and J by 0 bases, leaving 20 bases between them. Per germline, CDR1 SGHRS and CDR2 YFSETQ. The CDR3 has 19 residues. CDR3 amino acids: CASSLPTWGGDSSYNEQFF. The CDR3 DNA reads as TGCGCCAGCAGCTTGCCCACCTGGGGGGGCGATAGCTCCTACAATGAGCAGTTCTTC.

This sequence joins TRBV4-3 and TRBJ1-6; D gene uncertain. Germline V lookup: CDR1 LGHNA, CDR2 YSLEER. The CDR3 is made up of 14 amino acids. The ends were cut back, 5 bases at V and 2 bases at J, with 7 bases in the middle. DNA for the CDR3: TGCGCCAGCAGCTACGAGGCCTATAATTCACCCCTCCACTTT. Amino acids: CASSYEAYNSPLHF.

The J gene is TRBJ2-3, the V gene TRBV4-3, with D tentatively TRBD1 (6 bases). Germline loops: CDR1 LGHNA, CDR2 YSLEER. This CDR3 comprises 17 residues. Trimming removed 1 base from V and 4 bases from J, with 18 bases in between. This chain's CDR3 is CASSQAVSAGDADTQYF. DNA for the CDR3: TGCGCCAGCAGCCAAGCGGTGTCGGCAGGGGATGCAGATACGCAGTATTTT.

The V and J genes are TRBV2 and TRBJ1-5; D unclear. Trimming removed 8 bases from V and 4 bases from J, with 6 bases in between. This CDR3 contains 11 residues. Germline CDR1 reads SNHLY; CDR2 reads FYNNEI. CDR3 bases: TGTGCCAGCGGAGGAAATCAGCCCCAGCATTTT. Amino acid sequence: CASGGNQPQHF.

The rearrangement joins TRBV10-3 to TRBJ1-6; 7 bases fit TRBD1. Germline loops: CDR1 ENHRY, CDR2 SYGVKD. There are 16 residues in the CDR3. V shed 10 bases and J 5 bases; nucleotides not matched to a gene: 14. Here the CDR3 reads CATTRLQGGNNSPLHF. For the CDR3, the DNA is TGTGCCACCACCCGCCTCCAGGGGGGCAATAATTCACCCCTCCACTTT.

V usage is TRBV2 and J usage is TRBJ2-7, with a tentative D call TRBD1 (6 bases). This CDR3 is built from 18 residues. CDR1 SNHLY and CDR2 FYNNEI come from the germline V gene. The V gene lost 6 bases and the J gene lost 0 bases, with 24 bases spanning the gap. CDR3: CASRPKSYRTANSYEQYF. The DNA for the CDR3 is TGTGCCAGCAGGCCCAAATCTTACAGGACAGCCAACTCCTACGAGCAGTACTTC.